The clone carrying this T cell receptor beta chain was found a few times. Antigen specificity is unknown. A much larger clone lies one base from this, so it may be a read error. This entry is derived from a study of metastatic and nonmetastatic thyroid tumors. At the level of the study: Repertoires were compared across blood and tumor or nodule tissue from malignant and benign thyroid patients. Study results and caveats: The reported finding was significantly higher TCR beta diversity in malignant thyroid tumors relative to benign nodules, in blood and tumor.

MiXCR re-clonotyped the PCR reads for TCRdb. The table has roughly 63,000 clones, about 16% seen once; the top ten hold roughly a tenth. Among the patients, none had received any treatment before thyroid surgery. The CDR3 covers 16 residues. Per germline, CDR1 SQVTM and CDR2 ANQGSEA. The V end lost 0 bases, the J end lost 0 bases, and 12 bases lay between the germline ends. What was sequenced was blood. The gene calls are TRBV29-1 and TRBJ2-1; D gene unclear. This sequence originates from a male donor with papillary thyroid cancer or a benign thyroid nodule (not recorded which). Some clones in this sample may be carry-over from other donors' samples. The CDR3 sequence is CSVEENSWGSYNEQFF. In DNA, the CDR3 is TGCAGCGTTGAAGAAAATAGCTGGGGCTCCTACAATGAGCAGTTCTTC.